Listed here is a single T cell receptor (beta chain). The junction does not match germline at one end; this may be a read error. These data belong to a study of blood T cells in healthy people across ages. Using a J-beta primer mix together with a sample-barcoded 5' primer, a second PCR was run for roughly 6 to 12 cycles. MiXCR, applied by TCRdb to the 5' RACE reads, yields one record per CDR3 protein. The profile shows about 1.5 million distinct CDR3 sequences, 40% to 50% of them singletons. Germline V gene data show CDR1 as MGHRA and CDR2 as YSYEKL. The CDR3 totals 12 residues. The receptor comes from a woman under 30 in good health. Material for sequencing was blood. The chain links TRBV4-1 to TRBJ1-1; TRBD1 is a possible D gene (5 bases). The CDR3 DNA sequence: TGCGCCGGCAGCCAAGAGGGGAGGCTAGCTTTCTTT. Its translation is CAGSQEGRLAFF.